The rows below give T cell receptor beta chains drawn from one sample of a study of T cell changes during pregnancy in multiple sclerosis. Profiling relied on immunoSEQ multiplex PCR, and the TCRdb table lists in-frame clones only, not all of them. The sample gives roughly 40,000 clones, approximately 90% of which show up once; approximately 0.71% is in the top ten. The sample here was CD4+ T cells from peripheral blood mononuclear cells, taken before pregnancy. All receptors derive from a female donor with multiple sclerosis, enrolled in a pregnancy study. The CDR3 runs from the conserved cysteine through the conserved F or W. A D gene is named only where the DNA matches it firmly. Clone size is not always given. Where it is, it says once, few, many or a class for expanded clones.

TRBV5-5	TRBD1	TRBJ1-6	.	TGTGCCAGCAGCTTGTGGGACAGGTATAATTCACCCCTCCACTTT	CASSLWDRYNSPLHF
TRBV27	.	TRBJ1-5	.	TGTGCCAGCAGTTTGGGCCCCTGGCAGCCCCAGCATTTT	CASSLGPWQPQHF
TRBV18	TRBD1	TRBJ2-1	once	TGTGCCAGCTCACCGGGACAGGTCTACAATGAGCAGTTCTTC	CASSPGQVYNEQFF
TRBV4-3	TRBD2	TRBJ2-3	.	TGCGCCAGCAGCCAGCTAGCGGGGGCCCTCGGGAGTACGCAGTATTTT	CASSQLAGALGSTQYF
TRBV5-3	.	TRBJ1-1	.	TGTGCCAGAAGCTTGGACAAGGCGTACAGCTTT	CARSLDKAYSF
TRBV7-3	.	TRBJ2-5	.	TGTGCCAGCAGCTTGGGACTCCAAGAGACCCAGTACTTC	CASSLGLQETQYF
TRBV5-4	.	TRBJ1-4	.	TGTGCCAGCAGCTCCCCGGACAAGACTAATGAAAAACTGTTTTTT	CASSSPDKTNEKLFF
TRBV7-2	.	TRBJ1-5	.	TGTGCCAGCAGTCGGGGAGGGTCAGAGCCCCAGCATTTT	CASSRGGSEPQHF
TRBV7-9	TRBD2	TRBJ2-5	.	TGTGCCAGCAGCTTAGCAGCGGGGGGGCTCCCACAGGAGACCCAGTACTTC	CASSLAAGGLPQETQYF
TRBV4-2	TRBD2	TRBJ2-7	.	TGTGCCAGCAGCCAAGATACCCAGCGGGGTGCAGGAGAGCAGTACTTC	CASSQDTQRGAGEQYF
TRBV5-1	TRBD1	TRBJ2-7	.	TGCGCCAGCAGCTTGGCCCCGGGACAGGGGCAATCCTACGAGCAGTACTTC	CASSLAPGQGQSYEQYF
TRBV2	TRBD1	TRBJ2-1	once	TGTGCCAGCAGCGGACAGGGGTCGCAGGTCGCTGAGCAGTTCTTC	CASSGQGSQVAEQFF
TRBV29-1	.	TRBJ1-2	.	TGCAGCGTTGAAATGATGTCCGGGGGTGCTAACTATGGCTACACCTTC	CSVEMMSGGANYGYTF
TRBV6-5	TRBD2	TRBJ2-5	.	TGTGCCAGCAGGCGGGACTACTGGCAGTACTTC	CASRRDYWQYF
TRBV19	TRBD1	TRBJ1-1	once	TGTGCCAGTAGTGAAGGGGGCATGAGCACTGAAGCTTTCTTT	CASSEGGMSTEAFF
TRBV29-1	.	TRBJ1-2	.	TGCAGCGTTGATACTGGGACAAACTATGGCTACACCTTC	CSVDTGTNYGYTF
TRBV25-1	.	TRBJ2-1	.	TGTGCCAGCAGTGAACAGGGCGGCCCTTGGGATGAGCAGTTCTTC	CASSEQGGPWDEQFF
TRBV19	.	TRBJ2-5	.	TGTGCCAGTAGTGTACAGGGTTTATCAGAGACCCAGTACTTC	CASSVQGLSETQYF
TRBV2	TRBD1	TRBJ1-6	.	TGTGCCAGCAGTGGGTTCGGGACAGATAATTCACCCCTCCACTTT	CASSGFGTDNSPLHF
TRBV7-2	.	TRBJ2-2	.	TGTGCCAGCACCCAGGCAGGAGGGCCGAACACCGGGGAGCTGTTTTTT	CASTQAGGPNTGELFF
TRBV27	.	TRBJ1-1	once	TGTGCCAGCAGTTTATCGGCCCTCCTTGGCACTGAAGCTTTCTTT	CASSLSALLGTEAFF
TRBV10-3	TRBD1	TRBJ2-7	.	TGTGCCATCAGTGAGGGGACAGGCACCTACGAGCAGTACTTC	CAISEGTGTYEQYF
TRBV5-5	.	TRBJ2-3	.	TGTGCCAGCAGCTTGGTGGCGGGGAGCACAGATACGCAGTATTTT	CASSLVAGSTDTQYF
TRBV18	.	TRBJ2-7	.	TGTGCCAGCTCACCATCGATAGATTTCTACGAGCAGTACTTC	CASSPSIDFYEQYF
TRBV19	.	TRBJ2-5	.	TGTGCCAGTAGTCGGGTTTCCCAAGAGACCCAGTACTTC	CASSRVSQETQYF
TRBV9	.	TRBJ1-3	.	TGTGCCAGCAGCCCCCGCGGTGACGGCTCTGGAAACACCATATATTTT	CASSPRGDGSGNTIYF
TRBV2	.	TRBJ1-2	.	TGTGCCAGCTCCCCTTCTCGGGGGGATACTCGGGGCTACACCTTC	CASSPSRGDTRGYTF
TRBV7-2	TRBD1	TRBJ2-1	.	TGTGCCAGCAGCCTCACTCCCGGGACAGATTCCAATGAGCAGTTCTTC	CASSLTPGTDSNEQFF
TRBV6-1	TRBD1	TRBJ1-2	.	TGTGCCAGCAGAAACAAGGGACAGTCGCACTATGGCTACACCTTC	CASRNKGQSHYGYTF
TRBV6-5	.	TRBJ1-2	once	TGTGCCAGCAGTTACAGGGGAACCTATGGCTACACCTTC	CASSYRGTYGYTF
TRBV9	TRBD1	TRBJ1-4	.	TGTGCCAGCAGCGTAGGAATCGACAGGGGGCGGGAAAAACTGTTTTTT	CASSVGIDRGREKLFF
TRBV4-2	.	TRBJ1-2	once	TGTGCCAGCAGCCAAGATGTTTTGCGGACAGATAGAAGTTTAACGGGCTACACCTTC	CASSQDVLRTDRSLTGYTF